These T cell receptor beta chains were read from a single sample in a study of T cell responses to AZD1222 COVID-19 vaccine. The data were produced by immunoSEQ multiplex PCR, yet TCRdb's version contains in-frame clones alone and is incomplete. The data contain around 71,000 clones, 80% of them singletons. The sequencing here drew on peripheral blood, taken 28 days after the second AZD1222 dose. These receptors originate from an adult who received the AZD1222 COVID-19 vaccine. The CDR3 runs from the conserved cysteine through the conserved F or W. A D gene is named only where the DNA matches it firmly. Clone size appears in some rows only: once, few, many, or a class for an expanded clone.

len,abundance,v_gene,j_gene,d_gene,CDR3nt,CDR3aa
15,.,TRBV25-1,TRBJ1-2,.,TGTGCCAGCAGTGAACTAGGGGGGACTAACTATGGCTACACCTTC,CASSELGGTNYGYTF
11,.,TRBV10-3,TRBJ2-7,.,TGTGCCACCCTCGACATCTACGAGCAGTACTTC,CATLDIYEQYF
13,.,TRBV2,TRBJ1-6,.,TGTGCCAGCAGTGCTGGGGTTCGAACACCCCTCCACTTT,CASSAGVRTPLHF
16,.,TRBV6-5,TRBJ2-3,.,TGTGCCAGCAGTTACGGATTTGGTTTAAGCACAGATACGCAGTATTTT,CASSYGFGLSTDTQYF
13,.,TRBV7-2,TRBJ2-5,.,TGTGCCAGCAGCTTAGGGCAGGTAGAGACCCAGTACTTC,CASSLGQVETQYF
14,.,TRBV13,TRBJ1-1,.,TGTGCCAGCAGCTTAGATAGGGGTTGGTCTGAAGCTTTCTTT,CASSLDRGWSEAFF
15,.,TRBV14,TRBJ1-1,.,TGTGCCAGCAGCCGGAGACAGCCACTGACCTCTGAAGCTTTCTTT,CASSRRQPLTSEAFF
13,.,TRBV3-1/TRBV3-2,TRBJ1-2,.,TGTGCCAGCAGCCGGGGGGGAACCTATGGCTACACCTTC,CASSRGGTYGYTF
13,.,TRBV12-3/TRBV12-4,TRBJ1-1,.,TGTGCCAGCATCCTTTCCCCCCACACTGAAGCTTTCTTT,CASILSPHTEAFF
14,.,TRBV11-2,TRBJ1-6,TRBD1,TGTGCCAGCAGCTCGGGGGACAGTTATTCACCCCTCCACTTT,CASSSGDSYSPLHF
13,.,TRBV30,TRBJ2-5,.,TGTGCCTGGAGAAGGCGGGGACAAGAGACCCAGTACTTC,CAWRRRGQETQYF
16,.,TRBV15,TRBJ2-1,TRBD2,TGTGCCACTCGTCCTGGGCGGGGGGGCTTTGGAGATGAGCAGTTCTTC,CATRPGRGGFGDEQFF
12,.,TRBV25-1,TRBJ2-3,.,TGTGCCAGCAGTGAAGTCTCTGGGACGCAGTATTTT,CASSEVSGTQYF
12,few,TRBV4-1,TRBJ1-5,.,TGCGCCAGCAGCCAAGTGGGGGGTCCCCAGCATTTT,CASSQVGGPQHF
15,.,TRBV29-1,TRBJ2-5,.,TGCAGCGGTGCAAGACGGGGGACACGTGGAGAGACCCAGTACTTC,CSGARRGTRGETQYF
15,once,TRBV7-2,TRBJ2-3,TRBD1,TGTGCCAGCAGCCCGACAGGGGGCGGCACAGATACGCAGTATTTT,CASSPTGGGTDTQYF
17,.,TRBV18,TRBJ2-1,TRBD2,TGTGCCAGCTCAAATTTAGCGGGGGGGATGATCTACAATGAGCAGTTCTTC,CASSNLAGGMIYNEQFF
14,.,TRBV4-2,TRBJ1-1,.,TGTGCCAGCAGCCAAGTTGGGGTGAACACTGAAGCTTTCTTT,CASSQVGVNTEAFF
16,.,TRBV7-2,TRBJ2-3,.,TGTGCCAGCAGCCGCTCAAGGGGGGAATTCACAGATACGCAGTATTTT,CASSRSRGEFTDTQYF
17,.,TRBV4-3,TRBJ1-3,.,TGCGCCAGCAGCCAAGGGGGAGTTGTGGGCTCTGGAAACACCATATATTTT,CASSQGGVVGSGNTIYF
14,.,TRBV21-1,TRBJ1-5,.,TGTGCCAGCAGCACTTTACAGGGTCATCAGCCCCAGCATTTT,CASSTLQGHQPQHF
13,.,TRBV6-5,TRBJ1-1,TRBD1,TGTGCCAGTGAACAGGGGGGAGTCACTGAAGCTTTCTTT,CASEQGGVTEAFF
19,.,TRBV11-3,TRBJ2-2,TRBD1,TGTGCCAGCAGTGTCGCAAGGACAGGGGTTGATTTGGGCACCGGGGAGCTGTTTTTT,CASSVARTGVDLGTGELFF
15,.,TRBV19,TRBJ2-2,TRBD2,TGTGCCAGTAGTCCCGGGACGGGGGGCACCGGGGAGCTGTTTTTT,CASSPGTGGTGELFF
14,.,TRBV3-1/TRBV3-2,TRBJ1-4,TRBD1,TGTGCCAGCCGACCCCGGGACAGGGCTGAAAAACTGTTTTTT,CASRPRDRAEKLFF
15,.,TRBV27,TRBJ1-5,.,TGTGCCAGCAGCTTCACGGGAGGGCTCAATCAGCCCCAGCATTTT,CASSFTGGLNQPQHF
12,.,TRBV10-1,TRBJ2-1,.,TGCGCCAGCAGGGGGGCCGGGAATGAGCAGTTCTTC,CASRGAGNEQFF
17,.,TRBV7-6,TRBJ2-3,TRBD2,TGTGCCAGCAGCTTAAGGTGGCGGGGGATGAGCACAGATACGCAGTATTTT,CASSLRWRGMSTDTQYF
13,.,TRBV4-3,TRBJ2-7,.,TGCGCCAGCAGCCAAGAAGCGGGTAACGAGCAGTACTTC,CASSQEAGNEQYF
16,.,TRBV19,TRBJ1-2,TRBD1,TGTGCCAGTAGTCCAATTACCGGGACAGATAACTATGGCTACACCTTC,CASSPITGTDNYGYTF
15,few,TRBV6-4,TRBJ2-1,TRBD2,TGTGCCAGCAGTGACTCGAGCGGGGGGGCCAATGAGCAGTTCTTC,CASSDSSGGANEQFF
12,.,TRBV5-1,TRBJ1-1,.,TGCGCCAGCAGCCAGGAAAACACTGAAGCTTTCTTT,CASSQENTEAFF
15,.,TRBV6-1,TRBJ2-2,TRBD1,TGTGCCACCATAGACAGGGCGACGAACACCGGGGAGCTGTTTTTT,CATIDRATNTGELFF
17,once,TRBV7-2,TRBJ1-6,.,TGTGCCAGCAGCTTAGTCAATTTCCACTCCTATAATTCACCCCTCCACTTT,CASSLVNFHSYNSPLHF
17,.,TRBV30,TRBJ1-3,.,TGTGCCTGGACCCATAGAAGCCGTATTAGTTCTGGAAACACCATATATTTT,CAWTHRSRISSGNTIYF
15,.,TRBV2,TRBJ2-5,TRBD2,TGTGCCAGCAGCAGACTAGCGGGGGACGGGGAGACCCAGTACTTC,CASSRLAGDGETQYF
16,.,TRBV3-1/TRBV3-2,TRBJ2-3,TRBD2,TGTGCCAGCAGCCAAACTAGCGGGGGGGCTACAGATACGCAGTATTTT,CASSQTSGGATDTQYF
14,.,TRBV2,TRBJ2-3,.,TGTGCCAGCAGTAGTAGCCGGGACCCAGATACGCAGTATTTT,CASSSSRDPDTQYF
14,.,TRBV5-4,TRBJ2-7,TRBD2,TGTGCCAGCAGCTTGGGGCGGGGGGGCTACGAGCAGTACTTC,CASSLGRGGYEQYF